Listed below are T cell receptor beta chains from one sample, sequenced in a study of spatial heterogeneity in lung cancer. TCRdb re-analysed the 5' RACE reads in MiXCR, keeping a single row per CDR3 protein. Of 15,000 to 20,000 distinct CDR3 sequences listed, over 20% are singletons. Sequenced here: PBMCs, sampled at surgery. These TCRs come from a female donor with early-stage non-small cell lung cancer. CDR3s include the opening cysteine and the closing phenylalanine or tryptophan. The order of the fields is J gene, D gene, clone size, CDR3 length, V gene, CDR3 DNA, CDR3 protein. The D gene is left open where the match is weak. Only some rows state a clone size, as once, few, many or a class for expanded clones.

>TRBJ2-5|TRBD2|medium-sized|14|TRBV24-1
TGTGCCACCAGTGAAGCTCGGGGGGGCGCGACCCAGTACTTC
CATSEARGGATQYF
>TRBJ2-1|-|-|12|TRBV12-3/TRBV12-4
TGTGCCAGCAGGATAGGCTACAATGAGCAGTTCTTC
CASRIGYNEQFF
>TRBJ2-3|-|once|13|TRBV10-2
TGCGCCAGCAGTGGAGGTAGCACAGATACGCAGTATTTT
CASSGGSTDTQYF
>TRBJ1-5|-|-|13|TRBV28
TGTGCCAGCAGTTTTGCGGGGCGTCAGCCCCAGCATTTT
CASSFAGRQPQHF
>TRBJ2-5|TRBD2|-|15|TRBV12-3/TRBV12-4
TGTGCCAGCAGATTGGACGGCCCGGGGGGAGAGACCCAGTACTTC
CASRLDGPGGETQYF
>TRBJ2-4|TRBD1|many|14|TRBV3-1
TGTGCCAGCAGCACGACAGGGTTCAAAAACATTCAGTACTTC
CASSTTGFKNIQYF
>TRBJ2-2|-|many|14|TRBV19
TGTGCCAGTAGTATAGGATTGGGGACACCGACGTTGTTTTTT
CASSIGLGTPTLFF
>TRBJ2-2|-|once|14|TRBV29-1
TGCAGCGTTGAAGATTCGCGACAGACCGGGGAGCTGTTTTTT
CSVEDSRQTGELFF
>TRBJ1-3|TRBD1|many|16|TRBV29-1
TGCAGCGTTGAAGGGGGTCGACAGGGTGATGGAAACACCATATATTTT
CSVEGGRQGDGNTIYF
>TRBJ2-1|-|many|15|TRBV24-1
TGTGCCACCAGTGATTCCAGGGGGGCTATCAATGAGCAGTTCTTC
CATSDSRGAINEQFF
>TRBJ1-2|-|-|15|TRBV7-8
TGTGCCAGCAGCTTAGTGGACACTTCTAACTATGGCTACACCTTC
CASSLVDTSNYGYTF
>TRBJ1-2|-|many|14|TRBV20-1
TGCAGTGCTAGAGATAGACAGGTGTTGAATGGCTACACCTTC
CSARDRQVLNGYTF
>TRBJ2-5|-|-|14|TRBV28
TGTGCCAGCACCAATACAGGAAGCCAAGAGACCCAGTACTTC
CASTNTGSQETQYF
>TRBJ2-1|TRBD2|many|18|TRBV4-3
TGCGCCAGCAGCCCTGGACTAGCGGGAGGGCCGTCCTACAATGAGCAGTTCTTC
CASSPGLAGGPSYNEQFF
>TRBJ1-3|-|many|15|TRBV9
TGTGCCAGCAGCGTAGATCTGGGCTCTGGAAACACCATATATTTT
CASSVDLGSGNTIYF
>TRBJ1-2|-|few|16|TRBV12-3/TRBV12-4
TGTGCCAGCAGTTTAGTTGTGGGATCGATTAACTATGGCTACACCTTC
CASSLVVGSINYGYTF
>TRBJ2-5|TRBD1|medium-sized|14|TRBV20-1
TGCAGTGCTAGGAGTGGGGGACAGCAAGAGACCCAGTACTTC
CSARSGGQQETQYF
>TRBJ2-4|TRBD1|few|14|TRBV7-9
TGTGCCAGCAGCTCCCAGGACAGGGGAAACATTCAGTACTTC
CASSSQDRGNIQYF
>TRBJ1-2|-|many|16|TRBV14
TGTGCCAGCAGCCAAGGCCCTAGGTGGGGAGACTATGGCTACACCTTC
CASSQGPRWGDYGYTF
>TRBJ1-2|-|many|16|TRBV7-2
TGTGCCAGCAGCCTAGGGTATTTTGGGGAAGGTAGTGGCTACACCTTC
CASSLGYFGEGSGYTF
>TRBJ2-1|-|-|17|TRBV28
TGTGCCAGCACCTCGTCCGGGACTCCTAGCTCCTACAATGAGCAGTTCTTC
CASTSSGTPSSYNEQFF
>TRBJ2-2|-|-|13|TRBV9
TGTGCCAGCAGCCCCACAGTGACCGGGGAGCTGTTTTTT
CASSPTVTGELFF
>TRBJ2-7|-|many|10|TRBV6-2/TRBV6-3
TGTGCCAGCGGGGAATACGAGCAGTACTTC
CASGEYEQYF
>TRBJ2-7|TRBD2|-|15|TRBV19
TGTGTCAGTAGGACGGGTGCTAGCGGGAGTTCGGAGCAGTACTTC
CVSRTGASGSSEQYF
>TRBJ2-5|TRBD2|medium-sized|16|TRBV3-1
TGTGCCAGCAGCCCCGGCCCAGCGGGGAGACAAGAGACCCAGTACTTC
CASSPGPAGRQETQYF
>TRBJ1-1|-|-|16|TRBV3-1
TGTGCCAGCAGCCAAGATTCCAGGGGCCGGTACACTGAAGCTTTCTTT
CASSQDSRGRYTEAFF
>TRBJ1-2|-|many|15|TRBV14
TGTGCCAGCAGCCTAGCTACAGGGTCTAACTATGGCTACACCTTC
CASSLATGSNYGYTF
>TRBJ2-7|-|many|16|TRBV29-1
TGCAGCGTTGAAAGAGACGCGGACGGAAGTAGCAACGAGCAGTACTTC
CSVERDADGSSNEQYF
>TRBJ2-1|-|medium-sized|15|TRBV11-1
TGTGCCAGCAGTGGGCAGACCTCTACCTACAATGAGCAGTTCTTC
CASSGQTSTYNEQFF
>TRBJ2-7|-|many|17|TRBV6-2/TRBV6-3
TGTGCCAGCAGTTACGAGATAAGGGCGGGATACTCCTACGAGCAGTACTTC
CASSYEIRAGYSYEQYF
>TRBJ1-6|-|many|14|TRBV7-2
TGTGCCAGCAGCTTAGCTAGGACGAATTCACCCCTCCACTTT
CASSLARTNSPLHF
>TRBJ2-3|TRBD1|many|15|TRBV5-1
TGCGCCAGCAGCAAACAGGGGGCCGGCACAGATACGCAGTATTTT
CASSKQGAGTDTQYF
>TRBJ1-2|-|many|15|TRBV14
TGTGCCAGCAGCCCTCGATCAACAGGACACTATGGCTACACCTTC
CASSPRSTGHYGYTF
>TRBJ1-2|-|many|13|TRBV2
TGTGCCAGCAGTGAGGACAGTCCCTCGGGCTACACCTTC
CASSEDSPSGYTF
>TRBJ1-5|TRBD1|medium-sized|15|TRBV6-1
TGTGCCAGCAGTGAGGTGACAGGGGGCGGACAGCCCCAGCATTTT
CASSEVTGGGQPQHF
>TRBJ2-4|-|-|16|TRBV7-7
TGTGCCAGCAGCTACGATCTTACGCTAGCCAAAAACATTCAGTACTTC
CASSYDLTLAKNIQYF
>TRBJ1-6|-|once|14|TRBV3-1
TGTGCCAGCAGCCCCTTCGACTCAGTCTCACCCCTCCACTTT
CASSPFDSVSPLHF
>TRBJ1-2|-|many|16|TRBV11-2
TGTGCCAGCAGCTTAGTGATGGGTTCTGGTTCCTATGGCTACACCTTC
CASSLVMGSGSYGYTF
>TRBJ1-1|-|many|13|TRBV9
TGTGCCAGCAGCGTAGAGTCAAACACTGAAGCTTTCTTT
CASSVESNTEAFF